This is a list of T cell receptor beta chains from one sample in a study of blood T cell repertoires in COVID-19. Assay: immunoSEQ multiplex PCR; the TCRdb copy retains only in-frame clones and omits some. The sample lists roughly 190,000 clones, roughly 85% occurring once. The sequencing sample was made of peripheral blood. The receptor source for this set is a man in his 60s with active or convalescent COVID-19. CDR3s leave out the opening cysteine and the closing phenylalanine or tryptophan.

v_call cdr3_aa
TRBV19 ASTGSLNQPQH
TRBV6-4 ASIGWGPNKNYGYT
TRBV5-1 ASSLAAGPEQY
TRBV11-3 ASRKESNQPQH
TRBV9 ASSLGVQETQY
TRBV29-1 SVNRGQETQY
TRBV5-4 ASSFKTSTYNEQF
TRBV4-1 ASSQDPPLAGGEDTQY
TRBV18 ASTGQVNTEAF
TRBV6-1 ASSRLPSYNEQF
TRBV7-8 ASSLLRVLDTQY
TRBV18 ASSPGQGVYEQY
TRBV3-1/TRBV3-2 ASGLTIGEQF
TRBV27 ASSLGRGRSPRGNQPQH
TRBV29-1 SVEEGTGESDEQY
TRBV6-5 ASSRGGGRNQPQH
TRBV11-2 ASSPAGTGGTEAF
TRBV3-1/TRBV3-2 ASSQDLPGNQPQH
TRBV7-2 ASSPRRETQY
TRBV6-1 ASSETGGEYEQY
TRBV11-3 ASSLVGPGGNQPQH
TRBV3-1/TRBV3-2 ASSFSTGARGYT
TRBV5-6 ASSLQQGNTEAF
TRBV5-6 ASSFFSRDQPQH
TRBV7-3 ASSSRPSSGNTIY
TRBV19 ATMGRAYSNQPQH
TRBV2 ASGGGNTIY
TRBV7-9 ACGRGVTDTQY
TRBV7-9 ASSLTGGASYEQY
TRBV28 ASSPPGLAGARETQY
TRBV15 ATSRDQTGSSPLH
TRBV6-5 ASLKEGSDIEQY
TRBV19 ASSIGGFSNQPQH
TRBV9 ASSLSGGRYNEQF
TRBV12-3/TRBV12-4 ASRRRTPYGYT
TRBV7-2 ASSPWTSGVYEQF
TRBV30 AWSVLSGAYNEQF
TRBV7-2 ASSSYRGTGELF
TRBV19 ASSIQGVNRYNEQF
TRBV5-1 ASSLAPQTETQY
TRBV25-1 ASSVGDRVAEQY
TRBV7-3 ASSTPSGGWF